Listed here are 7 T cell receptor beta chains from one sample, sequenced in a study of blood T cell repertoires in COVID-19. Clones were sequenced by immunoSEQ multiplex PCR, and TCRdb holds only the in-frame ones, with some missing. Of 200,000 to 250,000 clones detected, 80% to 85% appear once; the ten largest clones hold approximately 2.9%. The source material was peripheral blood. The receptors derive from a woman in her twenties or thirties who had recovered from COVID-19.

The CDR3 DNA follows: TGTGCCAGGAGGACTAGCGGGAACACCGGGGAGCTGTTTTTT. This sequence encodes CARRTSGNTGELFF. V usage is TRBV2 and J usage is TRBJ2-2; TRBD2 matches 10 bases. CDR1 is SNHLY, CDR2 FYNNEI, per germline. The length of the CDR3 is 14 residues. V was pared by 9 bases and J by 1 base, with 2 bases of the junction left unmatched.

The chain couples TRBV11-2 to TRBJ2-1, with 8 bases fitting TRBD2. The CDR3 runs to 14 residues. The junction had 9 bases not matched to a gene; V was cut back by 4 bases and J by 10 bases. The V gene's germline CDR1 is SGHAT and CDR2 FQNNGV. CDR3 coding DNA: TGTGCCAGCAGCTCATCAGCGGGGGCTTGGGAGCAGTTCTTC. It encodes CASSSSAGAWEQFF. Complete variable domain (other parts from reference TRBV11-2 and TRBJ2-1): EAGVAQSPRYKIIEKRQSVAFWCNPISGHATLYWYQQILGQGPKLLIQFQNNGVVDDSQLPKDRFSAERLKGVDSTLKIQPAKLEDSAVYLCASSSSAGAWEQFFGPGTRLTVL.

The gene calls are TRBV19 and TRBJ1-6, with TRBD1 as a possible D gene (6 bases). V was pared by 5 bases and J by 10 bases, with 15 bases between. Germline-derived CDR1 and CDR2 are LNHDA and SQIVND (reference sequence). The CDR3 is made up of 14 amino acids. The CDR3 DNA reads as TGTGCCAGTAGTGCGAATCCTACAGGGTCACCCCTCCACTTT. Its protein is CASSANPTGSPLHF.

The chain is built from TRBV2 and TRBJ1-1; weak D call: TRBD1 (6 bases). V was pared by 11 bases and J by 5 bases, with 21 bases between. Germline CDR1 reads SNHLY; CDR2 reads FYNNEI. This CDR3 is 14 amino acids long. The CDR3 is CASGRGGRGTEAFF. CDR3 nucleotides: TGTGCCTCCGGGAGGGGGGGGCGAGGGACTGAAGCTTTCTTT.

The chain combines TRBV2 with TRBJ2-1; D might be TRBD1 (5 bases). Trimming removed 4 bases from V and 0 bases from J, with 7 bases in between. In germline, CDR1 is SNHLY, CDR2 FYNNEI. CDR3 size: 14 residues. This CDR3 is CASSGQLSYNEQFF. CDR3 DNA: TGTGCCAGCAGTGGACAGCTCTCCTACAATGAGCAGTTCTTC. Using reference TRBV2 and TRBJ2-1 for the parts outside the CDR3, the full variable domain is EPEVTQTPSHQVTQMGQEVILRCVPISNHLYFYWYRQILGQKVEFLVSFYNNEISEKSEIFDDQFSVERPDGSNFTLKIRSTKLEDSAMYFCASSGQLSYNEQFFGPGTRLTVL.

CDR3 loop: CASSHEPGRGSGANYGYTF. The DNA for the CDR3 is TGTGCCAGCAGTCACGAACCTGGGAGGGGGTCCGGAGCTAACTATGGCTACACCTTC. The chain recombines TRBV28 with TRBJ1-2; weak D call: TRBD1 (6 bases). Germline CDR1 and CDR2: MDHEN and SYDVKM. V was pared by 5 bases and J by 0 bases, with 25 bases between. The CDR3 runs to 19 residues.

V and J are TRBV6-5 and TRBJ1-2, with no clear D. The germline V and J ends were trimmed by 0 bases and 3 bases, with 14 bases remaining between them. In germline, CDR1 is MNHEY, CDR2 SVGAGI. CDR3 length equals 16 residues. DNA for the CDR3: TGTGCCAGCAGTTACTCGATTTTAGGAGGGCACTATGGCTACACCTTC. Its protein product is CASSYSILGGHYGYTF.